This T cell receptor beta chain came from a study of blood T cell repertoires in COVID-19. Study-wide background: Samples taken during acute and convalescent COVID-19 were collected in the United States, Italy and Spain. PBMCs, B-cell-depleted T cells, or T cells provided the cDNA or gDNA that made up the material.

Trimming pared 3 bases from V and 1 base from J, leaving 9 bases between. This CDR3 is 15 amino acids long. In germline, CDR1 is SEHNR, CDR2 FQNEAQ (reference sequence). Authors' methods: Reference gene primer amplification gave nucleated cell count estimates. This table comes from immunoSEQ multiplex PCR, and its TCRdb copy is limited to in-frame clones, with some not included. V and J calls plus clone size are reproduced from that table; the DNA served to infer D and trimming. The table includes more than 200,000 clones, more than 70% detected once. The source of this sequence is a woman between 50 and 59 years old with acute or convalescent COVID-19. The specimen was peripheral blood. V gene TRBV7-9 combines with J gene TRBJ2-2; D may be TRBD1 (6 bases). CDR3 amino acids: CASSFGRGNTGELFF. The CDR3, as DNA: TGTGCCAGCAGCTTCGGCAGGGGGAACACCGGGGAGCTGTTTTTT.